These 23 T cell receptor beta chains share one sample of origin, sequenced in a study of metastatic and nonmetastatic thyroid tumors. TCRdb re-clonotyped the PCR reads through MiXCR. The sample contains some 46,000 clones, 20% to 25% of which appear only once. Each patient came to thyroid surgery without any prior treatment (of any kind). The sequenced sample consisted of blood. These receptors all stem from a male donor with papillary thyroid cancer or a benign thyroid nodule (not recorded which). Some clones in this sample may be carry-over from other donors' samples.

This chain links TRBV20-1 with TRBJ1-1; TRBD1 aligns across 8 bases. Per germline, CDR1 DFQATT and CDR2 SNEGSKA (reference sequence). There are 14 residues in the CDR3. With V trimmed by 4 bases and J by 4 bases, 8 bases remained unmatched. DNA for the CDR3: TGCAGTGCTACCGGACAGGGAGTGGGCACTGAAGCTTTCTTT. It translates to CSATGQGVGTEAFF.

This clone was counted between two and nine times. Possible read error: a much larger clone is one base away. This CDR3 is missing its conserved last phenylalanine or tryptophan, likely due to a read error. The chain couples TRBV7-9 to TRBJ2-3; 8 nucleotides match TRBD2. Germline V gene sequence: CDR1 SEHNR, CDR2 FQNEAQ (reference sequence). This CDR3 spans 16 amino acids. Losses at the gene ends were 1 base for V and 2 bases for J; bases not matched to a gene: 5. CDR3 sequence: CASSLVPAGDTDTQYL. CDR3 nucleotides: TGTGCCAGCAGCTTAGTCCCAGCGGGAGACACAGATACGCAGTATCTT.

This clone was found a few times. The J gene is TRBJ2-7, the V gene TRBV10-1, with 12 bases identical to TRBD1. The ends lost 7 bases at V and 9 bases at J; junction bases unmatched: 13. The CDR3 is made up of 15 amino acids. Germline-derived CDR1 and CDR2 are WNHNN and SYGVQD (reference sequence). The CDR3 DNA reads TGCGCCAGCACCCAGGGACAGGGGGCCTCTAAGGGGCAGTACTTC. Its translation: CASTQGQGASKGQYF.

CDR3 sequence reads: CAWSVRGFNTEAFF. CDR3 sequence (DNA): TGTGCCTGGAGTGTAAGGGGGTTCAACACTGAAGCTTTCTTT. This chain links TRBV30 with TRBJ1-1, with D possibly TRBD1 on 6 matching bases. This CDR3 spans 14 amino acids. Germline V CDR1 and CDR2: GTSNPN, SVGIG (reference sequence). V lost 0 bases and J lost 2, with 10 bases in between.

This clone has a count of ten or more. The chain employs TRBV29-1 and TRBJ1-4; D remains unclear. Germline assignment: CDR1 SQVTM and CDR2 ANQGSEA. This CDR3 region has 14 residues. V lost 4 bases, J lost 8 bases, and 17 bases lay in between. CDR3 residues: CSVAVWQPEEKLFF. The CDR3 nucleotides are TGCAGCGTTGCGGTCTGGCAGCCTGAAGAAAAACTGTTTTTT.

The chain combines TRBV20-1 with TRBJ2-7; unclear D gene. The CDR3 has 12 residues. Germline V gives CDR1 DFQATT, CDR2 SNEGSKA (reference sequence). The V end was cut by 0 bases, the J end by 4 bases, with 7 bases between. DNA for the CDR3: TGCAGTGCTAGAGATTTGGGATACGAGCAGTACTTC. This translates into CSARDLGYEQYF.

The chain combines TRBV19 with TRBJ1-1, with D unclear. From germline, CDR1 is LNHDA and CDR2 SQIVND (reference sequence). V dropped 5 bases and J dropped 1 base, with 14 bases sitting between them. CDR3 size: 15 residues. DNA of the CDR3: TGTGCCAGTAGTGGAGGGTCCCGGGGGAACACTGAAGCTTTCTTT. As protein: CASSGGSRGNTEAFF.

In its sample, this clone was seen once. The chain couples TRBV20-1 to TRBJ2-2; D is unresolved. Trimming took 0 bases from V and 5 from J, leaving 7 bases between them. CDR3 length equals 13 residues. Germline V gives CDR1 DFQATT, CDR2 SNEGSKA (reference sequence). In nucleotides, the CDR3 is TGCAGTGCTAGAGATTTGGGAACCGGGGAGCTGTTTTTT. Translation gives CSARDLGTGELFF.

The sample holds a few counts of this clone. The V call is TRBV6-1, the J call TRBJ2-1; TRBD1 aligns across 10 bases. The CDR3 is 16 residues long. J was trimmed by 1 base and V by 2 bases; bases with no gene match: 2. Germline CDR1 and CDR2: MNHNS and SASEGT. CDR3 loop: CASSEMGQGSYNEQFF. The CDR3 region has the DNA TGTGCCAGCAGTGAAATGGGACAGGGGTCCTACAATGAGCAGTTCTTC.

There are many counts of this clone. The chain links TRBV29-1 to TRBJ2-3; weak D call: TRBD1 (6 bases). Trimming removed 1 base from V and 2 bases from J, with 13 bases in between. The CDR3 is 15 amino acids. The germline gives CDR1 SQVTM, CDR2 ANQGSEA. CDR3 region: CSVEGGAGVTDTQYF. The CDR3 DNA follows: TGCAGCGTTGAAGGGGGAGCAGGGGTCACAGATACGCAGTATTTT.

V and J are TRBV20-1 and TRBJ2-1, with 8 bases fitting TRBD2. Germline lookup yields CDR1 DFQATT and CDR2 SNEGSKA (reference sequence). The CDR3 spans 16 residues. J gave up 2 bases and V 1 base, and 7 bases lay outside the gene matches. The CDR3 nucleotides read TGCAGTGCTAGAGGTGAAGCGGGAGCGCCCTACAATGAGCAGTTCTTC. The encoded protein is CSARGEAGAPYNEQFF.

The sample holds many counts of this clone. The J gene is TRBJ2-1, the V gene TRBV27; TRBD2 matches 10 bases. The trim removed 4 bases at V and 10 bases at J, leaving 19 bases unmatched. The CDR3 sequence is 18 residues long. CDR1 is MNHEY, CDR2 SMNVEV, per germline (reference sequence). CDR3 DNA: TGTGCCAGCAGTTCGCGGGGACTAGCGCTAATAACAATCCGCGAGCAGTTCTTC. Its translation: CASSSRGLALITIREQFF.

This clone was observed at least ten times. The chain employs TRBV7-9 and TRBJ1-2; D perhaps matches TRBD1 (5 bases). The CDR3 has 14 residues. V shed 5 bases and J shed 1 base, with 11 bases lying between them. Germline CDR1 SEHNR, CDR2 FQNEAQ (reference sequence). The CDR3 DNA follows: TGTGCCAGCAGCCCCGGGGGGATTAACTATGGCTACACCTTC. It is translated as CASSPGGINYGYTF.

The chain joins TRBV18 to TRBJ2-7; 8 bases align to TRBD2. With V trimmed by 6 bases and J by 4 bases, 8 bases remained unmatched. The CDR3 totals 14 residues. Germline V gene sequence: CDR1 KGHSH, CDR2 LQKENI. In nucleotides, the CDR3 is TGTGCCAGCTCTCAGAGAGCGGGAGCGTACGAGCAGTACTTC. It encodes CASSQRAGAYEQYF.

This clone was recorded at least ten times. The J gene is TRBJ1-2, the V gene TRBV13; unclear D gene. The CDR3 runs to 14 residues. Trimming shortened V by 2 bases and J by 0 bases, and 7 bases separated the two germline ends. Germline V CDR1 and CDR2: PRHDT, FYEKMQ (reference sequence). The CDR3 DNA sequence: TGTGCCAGCAGCTTAAATTCGCCTAACTATGGCTACACCTTC. Translating gives CASSLNSPNYGYTF.

In its sample, this clone was seen many times. The chain combines TRBV4-1 with TRBJ2-1; the match to TRBD2 covers 14 bases. V shed 4 bases, J shed 12 bases, and the junction held 14 bases outside the gene matches. CDR1 and CDR2 (germline): MGHRA, YSYEKL. There are 17 residues in the CDR3. For the CDR3, the DNA is TGCGCCAGCAGCCCAAATGCCGGGACTAGCGGGAGTGTATGGCAGTTCTTC. Its protein product is CASSPNAGTSGSVWQFF.

This clone appeared many times. The chain is built from TRBV6-1 and TRBJ1-4, with D possibly matching TRBD1 (5 bases). Germline V gene data show CDR1 as MNHNS and CDR2 as SASEGT. CDR3 length: 16 amino acids. V was shortened by 1 base and J by 4 bases, with 13 bases between the two germline ends. The CDR3 is CASSEVSGRSNEKLFF. The CDR3 nucleotides read TGTGCCAGCAGTGAAGTATCGGGACGGAGTAATGAAAAACTGTTTTTT.

There are many counts of this clone. This chain connects TRBV3-1 to TRBJ2-7; D is possibly TRBD1 (6 bases). This CDR3 contains 14 residues. Trimming removed 8 bases at V and 3 bases at J, with 17 bases between. Germline lookup yields CDR1 LGHDT and CDR2 YNNKEL (reference sequence). DNA for the CDR3: TGTGCCAGCGCCAACGGGACAAATGACTACGAGCAGTACTTC. This sequence encodes CASANGTNDYEQYF.

This clone was picked up many times. V usage is TRBV7-3 and J usage is TRBJ2-1; 10 nucleotides match TRBD2. Per the germline V gene, CDR1 is SGHTA and CDR2 is FQGTGA. The length of the CDR3 is 16 residues. J gave up 8 bases and V 5 bases, and 12 bases lay outside the gene matches. CDR3 protein: CASSRLTSGAGDEQFF. The CDR3, as DNA: TGTGCCAGCAGCCGCCTTACTAGCGGGGCGGGGGATGAGCAGTTCTTC.

V is TRBV5-1 and J is TRBJ2-3; D is unresolved. V lost 4 bases and J 2 bases, leaving 14 bases between the germline ends. From germline, CDR1 is SGHRS and CDR2 YFSETQ. The CDR3 has 15 residues. The CDR3 protein is CASSPFGPPTDTQYF. CDR3 coding DNA: TGCGCCAGCAGCCCCTTCGGGCCCCCCACAGATACGCAGTATTTT.

This sequence joins TRBV5-1 and TRBJ2-7; 9 nucleotides line up with TRBD1. V gave up 3 bases and J gave up 4 bases; unmatched junction bases: 11. Per the germline V gene, CDR1 is SGHRS and CDR2 is YFSETQ. The CDR3 is 16 amino acids. CDR3 coding DNA: TGCGCCAGCAGCTCTGGGACAGGGCCCATGGGGTACGAGCAGTACTTC. Its translation: CASSSGTGPMGYEQYF.

V gene TRBV20-1 combines with J gene TRBJ2-5, with D perhaps matching TRBD2 (6 bases). This CDR3 has 15 amino acids. Trimming stripped 4 bases from V and 2 bases from J, with 17 bases between. In germline, CDR1 is DFQATT, CDR2 SNEGSKA (reference sequence). Written as DNA, the CDR3 is TGCAGTGCTAATAGAAGCGGGTCGATACAAGAGACCCAGTACTTC. It translates to CSANRSGSIQETQYF.

This clone has a handful of counts. CDR3 nucleotide sequence: TGTGCCAGCAGTTCGGGCGGTTCCTACAATGAGCAGTTCTTC. As protein: CASSSGGSYNEQFF. The chain joins TRBV6-2 or TRBV6-3 to TRBJ2-1; D not resolved. Per the germline V gene, CDR1 is MNHEY and CDR2 is SVGEGT. CDR3 size: 14 residues. V was trimmed by 4 bases and J by 1 base, leaving 8 bases between them.